The 12 T cell receptor beta chains below all came from one sample that was sequenced in a study of T cell responses to AZD1222 COVID-19 vaccine. Profiling relied on immunoSEQ multiplex PCR, and the TCRdb table lists in-frame clones only, not all of them. The sample consists of 150,000 to 200,000 clones, about 90% of them appearing once. Sequenced here: peripheral blood, sampled on day 0 of AZD1222 vaccination. The receptors were sampled from an adult in good health.

The genes are TRBV6-5 and TRBJ2-1; D unclear. Trimming cost V 8 bases and J 0 bases, with 14 bases left between them. The CDR3 runs to 15 residues. Per the germline V gene, CDR1 is MNHEY and CDR2 is SVGAGI. CDR3 nucleotide sequence: TGTGCCAGCTACAGTAGTATAATCTCCTACAATGAGCAGTTCTTC. This sequence encodes CASYSSIISYNEQFF.

The chain has TRBV7-2 and TRBJ2-3; no firm D call. V dropped 5 bases and J dropped 5 bases, with 20 bases sitting between them. There are 16 residues in the CDR3. From germline, CDR1 is SGHTA and CDR2 FQGNSA. The chain's CDR3 is CASSVSVRRTRDTQYF. The CDR3 DNA reads as TGTGCCAGCAGCGTATCTGTCCGAAGAACCAGAGATACGCAGTATTTT.

The V call is TRBV2, the J call TRBJ1-5; 9 nucleotides agree with TRBD1. V dropped 5 bases and J dropped 4; count of bases not matched to a gene: 15. The germline gives CDR1 SNHLY, CDR2 FYNNEI. This CDR3 contains 18 residues. DNA of the CDR3: TGTGCCAGCAGTACCGGGACAGGGAAGGGCCGGGAGAATCAGCCCCAGCATTTT. Translated: CASSTGTGKGRENQPQHF. Full variable domain (remainder filled in from reference TRBV2 and TRBJ1-5): EPEVTQTPSHQVTQMGQEVILRCVPISNHLYFYWYRQILGQKVEFLVSFYNNEISEKSEIFDDQFSVERPDGSNFTLKIRSTKLEDSAMYFCASSTGTGKGRENQPQHFGDGTRLSIL.

The gene calls are TRBV11-3 and TRBJ2-1, with 12 bases that match TRBD2. The CDR3 runs to 19 residues. The ends lost 4 bases at V and 4 bases at J; junction bases unmatched: 14. Germline CDR1 is SGHNT and CDR2 is YENEEA. The CDR3 protein is CASSSPGLAGGPVYNEQFF. CDR3 nucleotides: TGTGCCAGCAGCTCACCCGGGCTAGCGGGAGGGCCAGTTTACAATGAGCAGTTCTTC.

The genes are TRBV7-2 and TRBJ1-4; no firm D call. This CDR3 comprises 15 residues. The V end lost 5 bases, the J end lost 3 bases, and 13 bases lay between the germline ends. Germline CDR1 reads SGHTA; CDR2 reads FQGNSA. For the CDR3, the DNA is TGTGCCAGCAGCCCCGGCACGGGATCTAATGAAAAACTGTTTTTT. This translates into CASSPGTGSNEKLFF.

This clone was seen a few times. This chain uses TRBV7-8 with TRBJ2-7; either TRBD1 or TRBD2 may fit D (5 bases each). With 5 bases removed from V and 2 bases from J, the gap between germline ends came to 13 bases. Germline-derived CDR1 and CDR2 are SGHVS and FQNEAQ. This CDR3 has 14 residues. In DNA, the CDR3 is TGTGCCAGCAGCATTGCGAGGGGCACCTACGAGCAGTACTTC. Translating it yields CASSIARGTYEQYF.

The chain couples TRBV27 to TRBJ1-5, with TRBD1 as a possible D gene (5 bases). Per germline, CDR1 MNHEY and CDR2 SMNVEV (reference sequence). V was shortened by 6 bases and J by 9 bases, with 21 bases between the two germline ends. CDR3 length: 15 residues. CDR3 loop: CASRDGTERGRPQHF. CDR3 DNA sequence: TGTGCCAGCAGAGATGGGACGGAGCGGGGTCGGCCCCAGCATTTT.

This chain connects TRBV12-3 or TRBV12-4 to TRBJ2-3; D not resolved. The V end was cut by 7 bases, the J end by 7 bases, with 12 bases between. The CDR3 is 12 amino acids. CDR3 bases: TGTGCCAGCACGGAAAACCATAATACGCAGTATTTT. Translated: CASTENHNTQYF.

CDR3 sequence: CASSQVGSLREQYF. The CDR3 nucleotides are TGCGCCAGCAGCCAAGTTGGATCCCTACGCGAGCAGTACTTC. The chain couples TRBV4-3 to TRBJ2-7; D remains unclear. Germline V lookup: CDR1 LGHNA, CDR2 YSLEER. Between the trimmed V and J ends, which lost 1 base and 6 bases, there was a span of 13 bases. This CDR3 spans 14 amino acids.

The rearrangement links TRBV20-1 to TRBJ2-7; no clear D. V lost 3 bases and J 0 bases, leaving 6 bases between the germline ends. The CDR3 runs to 12 residues. Germline CDR1 and CDR2: DFQATT and SNEGSKA (reference sequence). This CDR3 is CSASQSSYEQYF. CDR3 coding DNA: TGCAGTGCTAGTCAGAGCTCCTACGAGCAGTACTTC.

This clone was counted a single time. V usage is TRBV4-1 and J usage is TRBJ2-2, with 11 bases lining up with TRBD2. The germline V gene encodes CDR1 MGHRA and CDR2 YSYEKL. The V gene end was trimmed by 4 bases and the J gene end by 3 bases; junction bases not matched to a gene: 16. The CDR3 length is 20 residues. DNA of the CDR3: TGCGCCAGCAGCCTAGGGGAGGGGACTAGCGGCTTGAAGGACACCGGGGAGCTGTTTTTT. This codes for CASSLGEGTSGLKDTGELFF.

This clone was observed a few times. The chain is built from TRBV5-1 and TRBJ2-1; D uncertain. The germline V gene has CDR1 SGHRS and CDR2 YFSETQ. The CDR3 spans 13 residues. The V end lost 0 bases, the J end lost 5 bases, and 6 bases lay between the germline ends. CDR3 nucleotides: TGCGCCAGCAGCTTGGCCCCTAACAATGAGCAGTTCTTC. Translation: CASSLAPNNEQFF.